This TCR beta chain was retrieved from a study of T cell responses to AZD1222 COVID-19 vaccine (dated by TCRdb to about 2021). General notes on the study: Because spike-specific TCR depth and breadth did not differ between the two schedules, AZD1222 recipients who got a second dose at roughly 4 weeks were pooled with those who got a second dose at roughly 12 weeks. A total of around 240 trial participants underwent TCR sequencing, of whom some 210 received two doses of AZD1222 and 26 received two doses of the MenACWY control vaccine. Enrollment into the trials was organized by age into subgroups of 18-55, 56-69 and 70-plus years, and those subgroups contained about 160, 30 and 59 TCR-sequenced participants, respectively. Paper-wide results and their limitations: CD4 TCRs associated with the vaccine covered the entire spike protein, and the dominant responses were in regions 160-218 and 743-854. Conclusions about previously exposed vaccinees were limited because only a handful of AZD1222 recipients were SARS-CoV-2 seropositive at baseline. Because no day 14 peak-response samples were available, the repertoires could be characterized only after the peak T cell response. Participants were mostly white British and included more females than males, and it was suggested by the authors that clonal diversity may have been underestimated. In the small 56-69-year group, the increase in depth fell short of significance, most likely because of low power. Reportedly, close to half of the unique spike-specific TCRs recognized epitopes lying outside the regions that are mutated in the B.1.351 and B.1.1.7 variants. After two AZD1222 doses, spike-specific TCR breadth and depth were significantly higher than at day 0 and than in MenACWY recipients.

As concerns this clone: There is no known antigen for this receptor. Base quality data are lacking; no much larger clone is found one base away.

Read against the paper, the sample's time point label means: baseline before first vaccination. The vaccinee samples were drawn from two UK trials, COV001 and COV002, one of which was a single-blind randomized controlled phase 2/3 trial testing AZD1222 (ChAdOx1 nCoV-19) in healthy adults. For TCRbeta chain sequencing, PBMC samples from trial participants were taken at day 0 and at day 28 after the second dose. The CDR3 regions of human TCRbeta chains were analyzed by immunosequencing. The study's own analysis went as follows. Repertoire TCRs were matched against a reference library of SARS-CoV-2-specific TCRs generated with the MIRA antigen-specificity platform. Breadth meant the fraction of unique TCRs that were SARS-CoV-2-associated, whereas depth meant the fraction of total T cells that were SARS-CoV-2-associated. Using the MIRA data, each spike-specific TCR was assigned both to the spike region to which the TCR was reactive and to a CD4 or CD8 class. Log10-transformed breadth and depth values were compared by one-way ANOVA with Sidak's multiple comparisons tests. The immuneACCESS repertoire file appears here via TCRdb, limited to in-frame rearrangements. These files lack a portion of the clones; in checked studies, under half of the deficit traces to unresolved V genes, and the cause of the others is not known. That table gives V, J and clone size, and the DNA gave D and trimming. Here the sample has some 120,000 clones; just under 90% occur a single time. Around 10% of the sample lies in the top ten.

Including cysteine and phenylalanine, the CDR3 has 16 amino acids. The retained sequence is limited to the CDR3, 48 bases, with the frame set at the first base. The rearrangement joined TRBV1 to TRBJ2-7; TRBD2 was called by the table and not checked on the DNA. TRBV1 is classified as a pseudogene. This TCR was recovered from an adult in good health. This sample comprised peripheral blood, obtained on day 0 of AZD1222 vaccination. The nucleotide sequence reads TGCACCAGCAGCCCCGCAACTGGGGAGAAAGGGTACGAGCAGTACTTC. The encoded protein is CTSSPATGEKGYEQYF.